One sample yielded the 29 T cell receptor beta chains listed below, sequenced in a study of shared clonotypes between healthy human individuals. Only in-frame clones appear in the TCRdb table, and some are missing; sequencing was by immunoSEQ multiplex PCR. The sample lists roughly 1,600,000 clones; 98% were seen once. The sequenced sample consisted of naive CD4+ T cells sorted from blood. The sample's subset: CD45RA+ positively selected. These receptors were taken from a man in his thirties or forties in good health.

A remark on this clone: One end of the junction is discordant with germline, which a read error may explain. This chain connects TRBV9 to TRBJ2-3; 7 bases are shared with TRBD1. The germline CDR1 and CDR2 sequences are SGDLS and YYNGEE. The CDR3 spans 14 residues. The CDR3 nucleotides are TGTGCCAGCAGCTGGGACAGCGAAAACCGTCCGAGAGATTTT. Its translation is CASSWDSENRPRDF.

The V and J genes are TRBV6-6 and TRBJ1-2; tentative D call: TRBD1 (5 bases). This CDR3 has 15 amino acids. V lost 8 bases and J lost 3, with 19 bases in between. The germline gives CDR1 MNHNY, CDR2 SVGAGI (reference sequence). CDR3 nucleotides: TGTGCCAGCGCGTCTACGGGGGGACCGGACTATGGCTACACCTTC. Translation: CASASTGGPDYGYTF.

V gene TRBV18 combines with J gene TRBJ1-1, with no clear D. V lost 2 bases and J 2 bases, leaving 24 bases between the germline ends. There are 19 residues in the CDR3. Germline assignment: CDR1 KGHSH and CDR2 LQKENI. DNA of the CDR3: TGTGCCAGCTCACCATTGCCCCCGATTCATGCTGCTATAAACACTGAAGCTTTCTTT. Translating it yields CASSPLPPIHAAINTEAFF.

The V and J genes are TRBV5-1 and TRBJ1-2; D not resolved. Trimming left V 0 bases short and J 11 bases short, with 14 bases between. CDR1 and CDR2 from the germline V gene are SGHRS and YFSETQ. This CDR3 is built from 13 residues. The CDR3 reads CASSLGGLGKYTF. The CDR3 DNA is TGCGCCAGCAGCTTGGGTGGACTGGGCAAGTACACCTTC.

The CDR3 here is CASSVGPGLGEQFF. CDR3 sequence (DNA): TGTGCCAGCAGCGTAGGTCCAGGTCTGGGCGAGCAGTTCTTC. The chain recombines TRBV9 with TRBJ2-1; D not resolved. The CDR3 loop spans 14 amino acids. V lost 0 bases, J lost 10 bases, and 14 bases lay in between. Germline values: CDR1 SGDLS, CDR2 YYNGEE.

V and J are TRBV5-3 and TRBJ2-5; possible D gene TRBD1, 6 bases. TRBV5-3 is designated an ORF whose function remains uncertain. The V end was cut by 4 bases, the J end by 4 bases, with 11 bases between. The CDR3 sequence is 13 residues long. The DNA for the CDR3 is TGTGCCAGAAGCCCTGACAGGCGAGAGACCCAGTACTTC. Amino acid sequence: CARSPDRRETQYF.

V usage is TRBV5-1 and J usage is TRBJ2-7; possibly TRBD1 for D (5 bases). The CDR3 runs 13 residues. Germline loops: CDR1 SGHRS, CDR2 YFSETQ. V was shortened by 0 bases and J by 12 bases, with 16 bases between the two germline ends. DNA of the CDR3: TGCGCCAGCAGCTTGGACCTTATGGCAGGGTTGTACTTC. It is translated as CASSLDLMAGLYF.

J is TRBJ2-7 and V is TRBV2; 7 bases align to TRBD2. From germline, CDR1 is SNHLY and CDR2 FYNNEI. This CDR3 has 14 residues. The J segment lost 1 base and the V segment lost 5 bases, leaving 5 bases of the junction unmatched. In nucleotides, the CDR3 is TGTGCCAGCAGTCGGCGGGAGTTATCCTACGAGCAGTACTTC. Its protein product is CASSRRELSYEQYF.

As DNA, the CDR3 is TGTGCCAGCAGCTTACAGAGCGGGAGGAACGAGCAGTACTTC. Its protein is CASSLQSGRNEQYF. The chain employs TRBV7-2 and TRBJ2-7, with TRBD2 matching 9 bases. Germline CDR1 reads SGHTA; CDR2 reads FQGNSA. This CDR3 region has 14 residues. The V and J ends lost 2 bases and 5 bases, in that order; junction bases with no gene match: 4.

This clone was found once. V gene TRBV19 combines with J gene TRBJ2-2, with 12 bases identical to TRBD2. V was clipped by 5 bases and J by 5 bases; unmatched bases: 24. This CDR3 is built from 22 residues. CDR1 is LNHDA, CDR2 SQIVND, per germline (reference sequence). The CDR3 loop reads CASSSRLGLAGSIHRWTGELFF. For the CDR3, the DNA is TGTGCCAGTAGTTCGCGCCTCGGACTAGCGGGATCCATTCATAGATGGACCGGGGAGCTGTTTTTT.

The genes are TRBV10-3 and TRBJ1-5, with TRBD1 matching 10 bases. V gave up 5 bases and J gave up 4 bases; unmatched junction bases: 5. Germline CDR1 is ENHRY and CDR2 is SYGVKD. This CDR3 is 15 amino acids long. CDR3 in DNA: TGTGCCATCAGTAAGGACAGGGGGATGAATCAGCCCCAGCATTTT. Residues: CAISKDRGMNQPQHF.

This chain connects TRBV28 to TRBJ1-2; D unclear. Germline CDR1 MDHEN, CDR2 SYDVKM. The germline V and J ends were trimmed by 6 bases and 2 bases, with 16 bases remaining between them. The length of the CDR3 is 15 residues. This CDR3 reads CASSLPDLRNYGYTF. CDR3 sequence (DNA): TGTGCCAGCAGCCTCCCCGACCTAAGGAACTATGGCTACACCTTC.

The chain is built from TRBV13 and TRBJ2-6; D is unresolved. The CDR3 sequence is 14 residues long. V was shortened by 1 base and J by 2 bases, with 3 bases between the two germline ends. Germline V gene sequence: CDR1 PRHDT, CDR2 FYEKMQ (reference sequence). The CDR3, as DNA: TGTGCCAGCAGCTTAGAGGCTGGGGCCAACGTCCTGACTTTC. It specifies CASSLEAGANVLTF.

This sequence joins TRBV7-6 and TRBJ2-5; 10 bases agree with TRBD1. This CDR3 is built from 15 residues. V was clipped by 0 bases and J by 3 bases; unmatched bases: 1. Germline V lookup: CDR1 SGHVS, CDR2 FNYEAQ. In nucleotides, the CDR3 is TGTGCCAGCAGCTTAGCCGGACAGGGGGAAGAGACCCAGTACTTC. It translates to CASSLAGQGEETQYF.

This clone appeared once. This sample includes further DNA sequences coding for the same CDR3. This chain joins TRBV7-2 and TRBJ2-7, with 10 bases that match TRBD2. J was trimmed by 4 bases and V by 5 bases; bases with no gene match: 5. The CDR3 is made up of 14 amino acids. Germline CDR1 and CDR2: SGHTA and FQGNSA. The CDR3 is CASSLTSGTYEQYF. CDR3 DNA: TGTGCCAGCAGCCTAACTAGCGGGACGTACGAGCAGTACTTC.

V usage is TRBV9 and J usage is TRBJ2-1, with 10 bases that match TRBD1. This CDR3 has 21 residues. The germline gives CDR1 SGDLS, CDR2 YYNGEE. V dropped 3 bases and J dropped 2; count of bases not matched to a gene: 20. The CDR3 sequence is CASSAEPGQGLRWSTYNEQFF. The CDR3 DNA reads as TGTGCCAGCAGCGCGGAACCGGGACAGGGGCTTCGTTGGAGCACCTACAATGAGCAGTTCTTC.

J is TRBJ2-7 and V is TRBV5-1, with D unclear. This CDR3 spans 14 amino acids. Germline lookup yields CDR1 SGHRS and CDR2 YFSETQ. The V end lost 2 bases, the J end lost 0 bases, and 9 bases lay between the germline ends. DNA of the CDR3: TGCGCCAGCAGCTTACCGACCCGCTCCTACGAGCAGTACTTC. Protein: CASSLPTRSYEQYF.

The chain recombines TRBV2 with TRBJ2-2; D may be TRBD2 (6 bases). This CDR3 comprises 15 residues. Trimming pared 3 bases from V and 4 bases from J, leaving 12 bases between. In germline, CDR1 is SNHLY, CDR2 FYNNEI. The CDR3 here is CASSEEGMGTGELFF. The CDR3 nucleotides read TGTGCCAGCAGTGAGGAGGGGATGGGCACCGGGGAGCTGTTTTTT.

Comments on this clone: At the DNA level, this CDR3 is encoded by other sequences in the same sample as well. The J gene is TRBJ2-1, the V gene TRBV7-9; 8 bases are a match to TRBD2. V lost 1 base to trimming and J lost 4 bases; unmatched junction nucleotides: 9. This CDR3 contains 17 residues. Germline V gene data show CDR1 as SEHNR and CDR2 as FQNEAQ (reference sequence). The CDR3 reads CASSLGGLAGVYNEQFF. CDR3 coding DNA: TGTGCCAGCAGCTTAGGGGGTCTAGCGGGCGTTTACAATGAGCAGTTCTTC.

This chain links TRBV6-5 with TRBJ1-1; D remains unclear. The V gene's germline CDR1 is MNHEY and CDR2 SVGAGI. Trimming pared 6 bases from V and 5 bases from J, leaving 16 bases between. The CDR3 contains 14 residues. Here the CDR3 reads CASSHGKMWTEAFF. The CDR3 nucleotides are TGTGCCAGCAGCCACGGGAAGATGTGGACTGAAGCTTTCTTT.

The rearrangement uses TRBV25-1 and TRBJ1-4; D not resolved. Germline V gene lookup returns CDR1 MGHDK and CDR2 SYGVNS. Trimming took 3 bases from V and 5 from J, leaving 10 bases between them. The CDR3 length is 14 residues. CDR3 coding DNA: TGTGCCAGCAGTGACCCGGGAAAGAATGAAAAACTGTTTTTT. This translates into CASSDPGKNEKLFF.

The CDR3 DNA reads as TGTGCCAGCAGGATCGCTAGCGGGGGGGGTTATACGCAGTATTTT. This codes for CASRIASGGGYTQYF. This chain joins TRBV27 and TRBJ2-3; 12 nucleotides agree with TRBD2. Trimming cost V 6 bases and J 7 bases; bases outside gene matches: 8. CDR1 MNHEY and CDR2 SMNVEV come from the germline V gene (reference sequence). This CDR3 contains 15 residues.

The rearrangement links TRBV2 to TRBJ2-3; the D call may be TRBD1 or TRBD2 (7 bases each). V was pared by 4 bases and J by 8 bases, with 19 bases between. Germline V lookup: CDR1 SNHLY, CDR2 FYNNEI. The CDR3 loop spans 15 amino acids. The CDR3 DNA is TGTGCCAGCAGTGCCAGGGGGGGAGCGATGACTACGCAGTATTTT. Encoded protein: CASSARGGAMTTQYF.

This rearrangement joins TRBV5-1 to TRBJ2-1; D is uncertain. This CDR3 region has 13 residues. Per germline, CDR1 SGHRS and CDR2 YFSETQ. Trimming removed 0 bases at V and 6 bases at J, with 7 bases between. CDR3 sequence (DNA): TGCGCCAGCAGCTTGGGCTCCGCCAATGAGCAGTTCTTC. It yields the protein CASSLGSANEQFF.

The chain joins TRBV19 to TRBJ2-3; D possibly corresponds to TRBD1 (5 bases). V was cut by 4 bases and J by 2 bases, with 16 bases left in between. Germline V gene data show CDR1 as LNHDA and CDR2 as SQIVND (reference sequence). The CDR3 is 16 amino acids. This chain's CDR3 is CASSRPGKDSTDTQYF. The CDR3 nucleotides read TGTGCCAGTAGTAGACCAGGGAAAGACTCCACAGATACGCAGTATTTT.

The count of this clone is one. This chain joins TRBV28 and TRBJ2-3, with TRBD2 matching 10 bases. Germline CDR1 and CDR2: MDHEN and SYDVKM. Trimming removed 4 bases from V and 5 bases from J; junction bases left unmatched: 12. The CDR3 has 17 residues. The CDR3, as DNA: TGTGCCAGCAGTTCCCTCAGCGGGAGGGCCCCGGTAGATACGCAGTATTTT. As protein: CASSSLSGRAPVDTQYF.

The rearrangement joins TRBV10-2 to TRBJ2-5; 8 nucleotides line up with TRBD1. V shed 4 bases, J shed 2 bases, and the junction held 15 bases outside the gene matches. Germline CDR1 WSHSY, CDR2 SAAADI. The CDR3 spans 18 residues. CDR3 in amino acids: CASSVYRDRQSPQETQYF. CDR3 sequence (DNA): TGCGCCAGCAGTGTATACAGGGACAGGCAATCCCCACAAGAGACCCAGTACTTC.

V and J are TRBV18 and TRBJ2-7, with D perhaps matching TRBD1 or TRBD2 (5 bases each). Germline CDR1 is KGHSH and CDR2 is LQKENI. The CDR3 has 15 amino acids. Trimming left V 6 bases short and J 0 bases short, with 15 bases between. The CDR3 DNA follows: TGTGCCAGCTCCCCGGGGACGGTCCTCTCCTACGAGCAGTACTTC. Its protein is CASSPGTVLSYEQYF.

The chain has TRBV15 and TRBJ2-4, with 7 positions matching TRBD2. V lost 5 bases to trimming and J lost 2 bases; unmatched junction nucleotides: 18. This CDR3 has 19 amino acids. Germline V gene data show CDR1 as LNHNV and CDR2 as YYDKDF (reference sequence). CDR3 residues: CATSLASGGSDLTKNIQYF. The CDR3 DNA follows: TGTGCCACCAGCCTTGCTAGCGGCGGGTCAGATCTTACCAAAAACATTCAGTACTTC.